Here is one TCR beta chain with its context. This clonotype was detected many times. Its target antigen remains unknown. Base qualities are not at hand, and no much larger clone is one base apart. Sequenced using an Illumina HiSeq 2500. TCR beta libraries were prepared by quantitative 5'-RACE with molecular barcodes. The original pipeline was this. To identify disease-linked TCR variants, a new computational method was used, one built on a probabilistic model of VDJ rearrangement. TCRdb reran the public reads through fastp at Q25 and MiXCR, keeping productive beta chains. Identical CDR3 proteins give one entry, which carries the most common genes and DNA. The V and J calls and clone size are TCRdb's, not the authors'. This sample gives approximately 140,000 distinct CDR3 sequences in total; more than 7% of them show up just once. The top ten constitute under 7.5% of the sample. This record belongs to a study of CD8 T cells in ankylosing spondylitis (dated by TCRdb to between 2016 and 2019). With regard to the full study: The study profiled T cell receptor beta repertoires in healthy donors and ankylosing spondylitis patients to find disease-linked TCR variants. The full study cohort comprised roughly 24 ankylosing spondylitis patients and 85 to 120 healthy donors. Peripheral blood samples were taken, and synovial fluid was additionally collected from ankylosing spondylitis patients.

The research as a whole found: Some motif variants had previously been reported in the synovial fluid and blood of reactive arthritis patients, which suggests shared mechanisms of disease initiation. Blood from ankylosing spondylitis patients appeared to be characterized by a TCR beta motif made up of under ten highly homologous amino acid variants. The disease-linked clones were reported to be significantly enriched in matched synovial fluid samples from ankylosing spondylitis patients. The disease-linked clones had a CD8+ phenotype and were found at relatively low frequencies in peripheral blood.

CDR1 is given as SNHLY and CDR2 as FYNNEI, both from the germline V gene. Trimming at the junction amounts to 5 bases on V and 0 bases on J, and the germline ends lie 11 bases apart. Including the terminal cysteine and phenylalanine, the CDR3 comprises 15 residues. Only the CDR3 DNA stays, 45 bases, in frame from base 1. For each ankylosing spondylitis patient, the synovial fluid sample was matched to a blood sample from that same patient. The sequence came from a male donor with ankylosing spondylitis. The sequence joins TRBV2 to TRBJ1-5; D gene: possibly TRBD1, on 6 matching bases. Sequencing used synovial fluid, either unsorted or a sorted T cell fraction (not recorded which). The encoded CDR3 is CASSLDSYSNQPQHF. The sequenced DNA is TGTGCCAGCAGTCTGGACAGCTATAGCAATCAGCCCCAGCATTTT.